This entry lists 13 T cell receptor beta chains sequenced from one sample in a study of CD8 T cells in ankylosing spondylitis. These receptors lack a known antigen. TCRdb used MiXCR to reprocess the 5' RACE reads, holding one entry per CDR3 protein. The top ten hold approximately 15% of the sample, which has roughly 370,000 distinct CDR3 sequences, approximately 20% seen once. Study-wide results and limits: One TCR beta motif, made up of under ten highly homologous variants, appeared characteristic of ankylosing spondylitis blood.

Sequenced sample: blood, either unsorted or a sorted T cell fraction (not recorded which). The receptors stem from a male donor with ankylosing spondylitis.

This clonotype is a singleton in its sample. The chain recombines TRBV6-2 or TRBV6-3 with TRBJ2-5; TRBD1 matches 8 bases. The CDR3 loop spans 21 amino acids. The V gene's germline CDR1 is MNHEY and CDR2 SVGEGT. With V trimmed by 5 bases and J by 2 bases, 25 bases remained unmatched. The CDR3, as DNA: TGTGCCAGCAGTCCACCCACTTCCTTTGATACAGGGGGAAGAGGACAAGAGACCCAGTACTTC. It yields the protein CASSPPTSFDTGGRGQETQYF.

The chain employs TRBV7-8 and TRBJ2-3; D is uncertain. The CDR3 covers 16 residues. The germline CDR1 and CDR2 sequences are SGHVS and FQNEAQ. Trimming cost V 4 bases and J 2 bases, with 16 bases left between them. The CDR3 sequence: CASSSVGRQDTDTQYF. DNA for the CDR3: TGTGCCAGCAGCTCCGTCGGGCGGCAGGACACAGATACGCAGTATTTT. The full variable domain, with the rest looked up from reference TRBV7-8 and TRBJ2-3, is GAGVSQSPRYKVAKRGQDVALRCDPISGHVSLFWYQQALGQGPEFLTYFQNEAQLDKSGLPSDRFFAERPEGSVSTLKIQRTQQEDSAVYLCASSSVGRQDTDTQYFGPGTRLTVL.

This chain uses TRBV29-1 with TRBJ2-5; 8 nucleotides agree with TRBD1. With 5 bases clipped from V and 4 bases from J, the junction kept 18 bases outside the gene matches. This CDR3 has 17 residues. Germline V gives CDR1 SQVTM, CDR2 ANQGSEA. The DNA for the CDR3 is TGCAGCGTTAGTGGTTCTGTAAAGACAGGGGAGCGAGAGACCCAGTACTTC. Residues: CSVSGSVKTGERETQYF. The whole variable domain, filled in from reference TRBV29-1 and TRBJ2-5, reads SAVISQKPSRDICQRGTSLTIQCQVDSQVTMMFWYRQQPGQSLTLIATANQGSEATYESGFVIDKFPISRPNLTFSTLTVSNMSPEDSSIYLCSVSGSVKTGERETQYFGPGTRLLVL.

CDR3: CASSRQGKEEKLFF. Here the CDR3 DNA reads TGTGCCAGCAGCCGACAGGGGAAGGAAGAAAAACTGTTTTTT. The V and J genes are TRBV3-1 and TRBJ1-4; TRBD1 matches 8 bases. The CDR3 is 14 residues long. CDR1 LGHDT and CDR2 YNNKEL come from the germline V gene (reference sequence). The ends lost 4 bases at V and 8 bases at J; junction bases unmatched: 6.

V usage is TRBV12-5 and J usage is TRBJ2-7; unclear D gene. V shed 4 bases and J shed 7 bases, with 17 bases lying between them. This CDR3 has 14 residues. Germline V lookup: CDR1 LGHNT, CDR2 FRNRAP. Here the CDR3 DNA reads TGTGCTAGTGGTTCCGACCGTTCGTATTGGGAGCAGTACTTC. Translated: CASGSDRSYWEQYF. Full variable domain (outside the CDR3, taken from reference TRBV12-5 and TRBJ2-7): DARVTQTPRHKVTEMGQEVTMRCQPILGHNTVFWYRQTMMQGLELLAYFRNRAPLDDSGMPKDRFSAEMPDATLATLKIQPSEPRDSAVYFCASGSDRSYWEQYFGPGTRLTVT.

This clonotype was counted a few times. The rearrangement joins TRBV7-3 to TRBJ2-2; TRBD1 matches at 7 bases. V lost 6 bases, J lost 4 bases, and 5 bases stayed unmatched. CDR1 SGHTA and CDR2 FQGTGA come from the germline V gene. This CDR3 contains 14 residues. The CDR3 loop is CASSPTGATGELFF. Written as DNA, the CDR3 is TGTGCCAGCAGTCCTACAGGGGCCACCGGGGAGCTGTTTTTT.

CDR3 sequence reads: CASRLGLLSSYNEQFF. Here the CDR3 DNA reads TGCGCCAGCAGGCTAGGGCTCCTAAGCTCCTACAATGAGCAGTTCTTC. The V call is TRBV4-1, the J call TRBJ2-1, with D unclear. The germline gives CDR1 MGHRA, CDR2 YSYEKL. The CDR3 length is 16 residues. The V end lost 6 bases, the J end lost 0 bases, and 15 bases lay between the germline ends.

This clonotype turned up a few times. CDR3 loop: CASRLVRGGYTF. The CDR3 DNA reads as TGCGCCAGCAGATTAGTAAGGGGCGGCTACACCTTC. The chain carries TRBV5-1 and TRBJ1-2; TRBD1 might be the D (5 bases). The V gene lost 5 bases and the J gene lost 8 bases, with 13 bases spanning the gap. Germline V gene sequence: CDR1 SGHRS, CDR2 YFSETQ. This CDR3 is 12 amino acids long.

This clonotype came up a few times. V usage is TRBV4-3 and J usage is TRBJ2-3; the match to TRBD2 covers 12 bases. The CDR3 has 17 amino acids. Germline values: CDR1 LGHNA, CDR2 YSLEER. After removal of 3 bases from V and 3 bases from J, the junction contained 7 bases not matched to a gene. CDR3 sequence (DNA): TGCGCCAGCAGCCAGGCCCTGACTAGCGGGAGTACAGATACGCAGTATTTT. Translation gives CASSQALTSGSTDTQYF.

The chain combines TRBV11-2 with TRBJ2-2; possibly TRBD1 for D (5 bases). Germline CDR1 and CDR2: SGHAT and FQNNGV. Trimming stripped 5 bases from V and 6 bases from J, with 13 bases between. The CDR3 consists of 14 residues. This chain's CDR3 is CASSPQPTAGELFF. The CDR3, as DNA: TGTGCCAGCAGCCCACAGCCGACAGCCGGGGAGCTGTTTTTT.

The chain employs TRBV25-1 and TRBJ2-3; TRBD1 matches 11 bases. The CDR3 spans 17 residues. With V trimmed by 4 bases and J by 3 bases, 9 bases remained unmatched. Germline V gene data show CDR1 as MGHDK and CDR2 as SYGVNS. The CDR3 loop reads CASSGGLGTGGTDTQYF. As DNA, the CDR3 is TGTGCCAGCAGTGGAGGTTTAGGGACAGGGGGTACAGATACGCAGTATTTT.

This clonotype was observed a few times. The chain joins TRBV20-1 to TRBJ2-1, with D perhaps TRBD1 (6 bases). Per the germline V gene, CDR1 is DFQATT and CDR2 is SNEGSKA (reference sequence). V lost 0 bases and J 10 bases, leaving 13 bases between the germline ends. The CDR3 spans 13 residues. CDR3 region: CSARDTWGLEQFF. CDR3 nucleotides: TGCAGTGCTAGAGATACGTGGGGGCTGGAGCAGTTCTTC.

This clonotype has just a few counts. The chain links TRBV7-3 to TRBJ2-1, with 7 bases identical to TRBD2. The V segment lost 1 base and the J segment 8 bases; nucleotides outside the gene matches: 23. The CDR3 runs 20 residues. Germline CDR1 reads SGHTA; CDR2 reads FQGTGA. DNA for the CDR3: TGTGCCAGCAGCTTAATTGGCCCCGCCGGCGTTGGGGCGGGAGCTTATGAGCAGTTCTTC. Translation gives CASSLIGPAGVGAGAYEQFF.